These 24 T cell receptor beta chains were all obtained from the same sample, sequenced in a study of shared clonotypes between healthy human individuals. Repertoires were generated with immunoSEQ multiplex PCR, while TCRdb's copy carries only in-frame clones and drops some. The table includes hundreds of thousands of clones, approximately 95% detected once. Naive CD8 cells lacked CD45RO, underwent positive selection for CCR7 and left out terminally differentiated effector memory CD45RA+ cells. The material sequenced was naive CD8+ T cells sorted from blood. The receptor set was obtained from a woman aged 25 to 45 in good health.

V and J are TRBV28 and TRBJ1-5, with D possibly being TRBD1 (6 bases). This CDR3 is built from 14 residues. In germline, CDR1 is MDHEN, CDR2 SYDVKM. V gave up 2 bases and J gave up 6 bases, with 11 bases separating them. DNA of the CDR3: TGTGCCAGCAGTTTAAGACAGGCGGGTCAGCCCCAGCATTTT. It encodes CASSLRQAGQPQHF. The variable domain in full, completed from reference TRBV28 and TRBJ1-5, reads DVKVTQSSRYLVKRTGEKVFLECVQDMDHENMFWYRQDPGLGLRLIYFSYDVKMKEKGDIPEGYSVSREKKERFSLILESASTNQTSMYLCASSLRQAGQPQHFGDGTRLSIL.

This clone was found a few times. The chain is built from TRBV4-1 and TRBJ1-4; D is unclear. Germline V lookup: CDR1 MGHRA, CDR2 YSYEKL. There are 12 residues in the CDR3. The ends were cut back, 2 bases at V and 8 bases at J, with 6 bases in the middle. The CDR3 sequence is CASSQLREKLFF. The DNA for the CDR3 is TGCGCCAGCAGCCAACTTCGGGAAAAACTGTTTTTT.

The chain is built from TRBV20-1 and TRBJ2-7, with no clear D. The V gene's germline CDR1 is DFQATT and CDR2 SNEGSKA (reference sequence). V lost 6 bases to trimming and J lost 8 bases, with 14 bases between them. The CDR3 covers 11 residues. The CDR3 sequence is CSAPRQFQQYF. The CDR3 DNA is TGCAGTGCCCCGCGGCAATTTCAGCAGTACTTC.

V gene TRBV19 combines with J gene TRBJ1-6, with TRBD1 identical over 8 bases. This CDR3 has 16 amino acids. Germline lookup yields CDR1 LNHDA and CDR2 SQIVND (reference sequence). After removal of 5 bases from V and 9 bases from J, the junction contained 12 bases not matched to a gene. CDR3 in amino acids: CASSSAAGGLSSPLHF. CDR3 nucleotide sequence: TGTGCCAGTAGTTCAGCGGCAGGGGGCCTTTCTTCACCCCTCCACTTT.

This chain links TRBV19 with TRBJ2-7; weak D call: TRBD2 (6 bases). V lost 3 bases and J 2 bases, leaving 11 bases between the germline ends. Germline V CDR1 and CDR2: LNHDA, SQIVND (reference sequence). The CDR3 has 14 residues. The CDR3 loop reads CASSIVGGAYEQYF. CDR3 in DNA: TGTGCCAGTAGTATCGTCGGAGGGGCCTACGAGCAGTACTTC.

In this sample, this clone turned up a few times. This sample also contains other DNA sequences that code for the same CDR3. V usage is TRBV7-9 and J usage is TRBJ2-7, with 7 nucleotides matching TRBD1. This CDR3 comprises 13 residues. Germline V lookup: CDR1 SEHNR, CDR2 FQNEAQ (reference sequence). The trim removed 4 bases at V and 1 base at J, leaving 1 base unmatched. In DNA, the CDR3 is TGTGCCAGCAGCTCGGGACAGTCCTACGAGCAGTACTTC. Translating gives CASSSGQSYEQYF.

The V and J genes are TRBV27 and TRBJ2-6, with 8 bases that match TRBD1. With V trimmed by 5 bases and J by 2 bases, 5 bases remained unmatched. CDR3 length: 16 residues. Germline CDR1 is MNHEY and CDR2 is SMNVEV (reference sequence). The CDR3 loop is CASSALQGAGANVLTF. CDR3 bases: TGTGCCAGCAGTGCACTACAGGGGGCTGGGGCCAACGTCCTGACTTTC.

V and J are TRBV29-1 and TRBJ2-5; 13 bases align to TRBD2. The CDR3 totals 15 residues. Per germline, CDR1 SQVTM and CDR2 ANQGSEA. V dropped 5 bases and J dropped 5; count of bases not matched to a gene: 8. This CDR3 is CSVFRTSGRSETQYF. The CDR3 bases are TGCAGCGTTTTTAGGACTAGCGGGAGATCGGAGACCCAGTACTTC.

The V call is TRBV27, the J call TRBJ1-1; TRBD1 aligns across 8 bases. This CDR3 has 16 residues. Per germline, CDR1 MNHEY and CDR2 SMNVEV (reference sequence). Trimming cost V 5 bases and J 5 bases; bases outside gene matches: 13. The CDR3 nucleotides read TGTGCCAGCAGTCCTCTCGACAGGGGAAAAGGGACTGAAGCTTTCTTT. Translated: CASSPLDRGKGTEAFF.

This chain uses TRBV2 with TRBJ2-5; the D gene is possibly TRBD2 (6 bases). The assigned J gene may be wrong: the sequence end matches TRBJ2-7 better. This CDR3 comprises 11 residues. Germline assignment: CDR1 SNHLY and CDR2 FYNNEI. In nucleotides, the CDR3 is TGTGCCAGCAGTGACGGGAGCGAGCAGTACTTC. Translation gives CASSDGSEQYF.

This rearrangement joins TRBV6-1 to TRBJ2-7; a weak D match, TRBD2 (6 bases). The CDR3 sequence is 15 residues long. Germline V CDR1 and CDR2: MNHNS, SASEGT. Trimming shortened V by 6 bases and J by 4 bases, and 19 bases separated the two germline ends. The CDR3 region has the DNA TGTGCCAGCAGCCTTGGGACGGGAGTACAGTACGAGCAGTACTTC. Its protein is CASSLGTGVQYEQYF.

This chain connects TRBV5-6 to TRBJ2-2; unclear D gene. This CDR3 has 18 amino acids. Trimming took 2 bases from V and 1 from J, leaving 18 bases between them. CDR1 SGHDT and CDR2 YYEEEE come from the germline V gene. CDR3 sequence reads: CASSFATPPWENTGELFF. CDR3 DNA: TGTGCCAGCAGCTTCGCAACCCCTCCCTGGGAGAACACCGGGGAGCTGTTTTTT.

The rearrangement links TRBV4-1 to TRBJ1-2; no definite D call. Germline CDR1 and CDR2: MGHRA and YSYEKL. This CDR3 comprises 15 residues. The V end lost 1 base, the J end lost 0 bases, and 9 bases lay between the germline ends. The CDR3 spells CASSQALSPNYGYTF. The CDR3 bases are TGCGCCAGCAGCCAAGCACTGAGCCCTAACTATGGCTACACCTTC.

This chain links TRBV28 with TRBJ2-7, with 10 bases aligning to TRBD2. The CDR3 length is 14 residues. Trimming took 6 bases from V and 4 from J; bases not matched to a gene: 6. Germline CDR1 and CDR2: MDHEN and SYDVKM. The CDR3 nucleotides are TGTGCCAGCAGCTCTAGCGGGAGACGGTACGAGCAGTACTTC. This encodes CASSSSGRRYEQYF.

The table lists this clone with a count of one. The rearrangement uses TRBV28 and TRBJ1-1, with D unclear. The CDR3 covers 13 residues. Trimming took off 1 base at V and 5 bases at J, with 8 bases between the two ends. Germline V gene lookup returns CDR1 MDHEN and CDR2 SYDVKM. The CDR3 DNA follows: TGTGCCAGCAGTTTATTCTTGGGGACTGAAGCTTTCTTT. Protein sequence: CASSLFLGTEAFF.

The chain couples TRBV5-4 to TRBJ2-7; TRBD1 matches at 7 bases. Trimming cost V 2 bases and J 0 bases; bases outside gene matches: 2. The length of the CDR3 is 14 residues. Germline CDR1 SGHNT, CDR2 YYREEE (reference sequence). The chain's CDR3 is CASSFDRDSYEQYF. The DNA of the CDR3 is TGTGCCAGCAGCTTTGACAGGGACTCCTACGAGCAGTACTTC. The variable domain in full, with the rest retrieved from reference TRBV5-4 and TRBJ2-7, is ETGVTQSPTHLIKTRGQQVTLRCSSQSGHNTVSWYQQALGQGPQFIFQYYREEENGRGNFPPRFSGLQFPNYSSELNVNALELDDSALYLCASSFDRDSYEQYFGPGTRLTVT.

This clone was recorded once. The rearrangement uses TRBV19 and TRBJ1-5, with no clear D. Germline CDR1 and CDR2: LNHDA and SQIVND (reference sequence). The CDR3 totals 14 residues. V was trimmed by 0 bases and J by 3 bases, leaving 6 bases between them. CDR3 sequence: CASSIERNNQPQHF. The CDR3 bases are TGTGCCAGTAGTATAGAACGGAACAATCAGCCCCAGCATTTT.

This sequence joins TRBV28 and TRBJ1-2, with 7 bases that match TRBD1. V lost 6 bases and J lost 5; bases outside the gene matches: 9. There are 14 residues in the CDR3. CDR1 is MDHEN and CDR2 is SYDVKM in the germline V gene. CDR3 DNA: TGTGCCAGCAGAGAGACCGGGACAGATTATGGCTACACCTTC. It translates to CASRETGTDYGYTF.

The chain employs TRBV19 and TRBJ1-5; D remains unclear. Germline V gives CDR1 LNHDA, CDR2 SQIVND (reference sequence). The CDR3 has 18 residues. Trimming pared 4 bases from V and 3 bases from J, leaving 22 bases between. The CDR3 nucleotides are TGTGCCAGTAGTAACTTCGGAGCGGGAAGAGAGGTCAATCAGCCCCAGCATTTT. Protein sequence: CASSNFGAGREVNQPQHF.

V and J are TRBV9 and TRBJ2-7; weak D call: TRBD2 (6 bases). Germline V CDR1 and CDR2: SGDLS, YYNGEE. The CDR3 totals 14 residues. V dropped 2 bases and J dropped 6 bases, with 15 bases sitting between them. This CDR3 is CASSVELAIGEQYF. The CDR3 coding sequence is TGTGCCAGCAGCGTCGAGCTAGCGATCGGCGAGCAGTACTTC.

V is TRBV9 and J is TRBJ2-1; D is unresolved. Between the trimmed V and J ends, which lost 2 bases and 4 bases, there was a span of 13 bases. The CDR3 sequence is 15 residues long. Germline-derived CDR1 and CDR2 are SGDLS and YYNGEE. CDR3 loop: CASSVGQNPYNEQFF. CDR3 nucleotide sequence: TGTGCCAGCAGCGTTGGGCAGAATCCTTACAATGAGCAGTTCTTC.

The gene calls are TRBV5-4 and TRBJ2-7; no clear D gene. Germline V lookup: CDR1 SGHNT, CDR2 YYREEE (reference sequence). Trimming took 1 base from V and 4 from J, leaving 6 bases between them. The CDR3 has 12 residues. This CDR3 is CASSLTNYEQYF. The CDR3 nucleotides are TGTGCCAGCAGCTTGACGAATTACGAGCAGTACTTC.

Remarks on this clone: Other DNA sequences in this sample translate to the same CDR3. V usage is TRBV5-1 and J usage is TRBJ2-3; 8 nucleotides agree with TRBD1. CDR1 is SGHRS and CDR2 is YFSETQ in the germline V gene. CDR3 size: 14 residues. V lost 4 bases, J lost 3 bases, and 4 bases stayed unmatched. In nucleotides, the CDR3 is TGCGCCAGCAGCACCGGACAGGGAACAGATACGCAGTATTTT. Protein sequence: CASSTGQGTDTQYF.

The J gene is TRBJ1-4, the V gene TRBV11-2; maybe TRBD1 (6 bases). This CDR3 is 14 amino acids long. Trimming cost V 3 bases and J 2 bases, with 7 bases left between them. Germline assignment: CDR1 SGHAT and CDR2 FQNNGV. The CDR3 loop reads CASSLQGTNEKLFF. The CDR3 region has the DNA TGTGCCAGCAGCTTGCAGGGGACTAATGAAAAACTGTTTTTT. The full variable domain, its missing parts supplied by reference TRBV11-2 and TRBJ1-4, is EAGVAQSPRYKIIEKRQSVAFWCNPISGHATLYWYQQILGQGPKLLIQFQNNGVVDDSQLPKDRFSAERLKGVDSTLKIQPAKLEDSAVYLCASSLQGTNEKLFFGSGTQLSVL.